Presented here are 31 T cell receptor beta chains from one specimen sequenced in a study of early T cells in non-severe SARS-CoV-2 infection. TCRdb re-derived calls from the 5' RACE reads in MiXCR, one entry per CDR3 protein. The sample contains 60,000 to 65,000 distinct CDR3 sequences, less than 9.5% of which appear only once. The source was whole blood, collected at baseline. All receptors derive from an adult who was a healthcare worker with PCR-confirmed SARS-CoV-2 infection or an uninfected control (not recorded which).

V is TRBV25-1 and J is TRBJ1-6, with TRBD1 identical over 8 bases. Germline V gene sequence: CDR1 MGHDK, CDR2 SYGVNS. The CDR3 consists of 16 residues. The V gene end was trimmed by 4 bases and the J gene end by 8 bases; junction bases not matched to a gene: 10. CDR3 coding DNA: TGTGCCAGCAGTGCGTTCGACAGGGGTTTGGATTCACCCCTCCACTTT. Translation gives CASSAFDRGLDSPLHF.

This clonotype has at least ten counts. The V gene is TRBV7-2, the J gene TRBJ1-4, with 11 bases aligning to TRBD1. Germline assignment: CDR1 SGHTA and CDR2 FQGNSA. The CDR3 covers 15 residues. V shed 4 bases and J 5 bases; nucleotides not matched to a gene: 3. The CDR3 nucleotides are TGTGCCAGCAGCTGGGGACAGGGGGTAAATGAAAAACTGTTTTTT. Translation gives CASSWGQGVNEKLFF.

Ten or more counts support this clonotype. The rearrangement uses TRBV6-6 and TRBJ2-3; D possibly corresponds to TRBD2 (6 bases). CDR1 and CDR2 (germline): MNHNY, SVGAGI (reference sequence). The CDR3 extends over 17 amino acids. The V and J ends lost 5 bases and 6 bases respectively, with 24 bases between them. DNA of the CDR3: TGTGCCAGCAGTGCTGCAGTTGCCGGGAGTGGTGCTGATACGCAGTATTTT. Amino acid sequence: CASSAAVAGSGADTQYF.

This clonotype turned up a few times. V is TRBV11-2 and J is TRBJ2-6; D uncertain. CDR3 length: 16 residues. CDR1 and CDR2 (germline): SGHAT, FQNNGV. Between the trimmed V and J ends, which lost 1 base and 2 bases, there was a span of 9 bases. CDR3 in amino acids: CASSLGLGTGANVLTF. CDR3 nucleotides: TGTGCCAGCAGCTTAGGATTAGGGACTGGGGCCAACGTCCTGACTTTC.

This clonotype was seen a few times. The chain recombines TRBV14 with TRBJ1-1; no reliable D call. The CDR3 totals 15 residues. Trimming took 4 bases from V and 1 from J, leaving 13 bases between them. The germline gives CDR1 SGHDN, CDR2 FVKESK. CDR3 DNA: TGTGCCAGCAGCCCTTGGTTCCAGGCGAACACTGAAGCTTTCTTT. Amino acid sequence: CASSPWFQANTEAFF.

The chain combines TRBV27 with TRBJ2-1; 9 bases are a match to TRBD2. The germline gives CDR1 MNHEY, CDR2 SMNVEV (reference sequence). Germline trimming cut 6 bases from V and 5 bases from J; bases unmatched to any gene: 8. The CDR3 consists of 15 residues. The CDR3 nucleotides are TGTGCCAGCAGAAAGTGGCGGGAGGGACACAATGAGCAGTTCTTC. Translated: CASRKWREGHNEQFF.

In its sample, this clonotype was seen many times. The V and J genes are TRBV5-1 and TRBJ2-5; 7 bases line up with TRBD2. This CDR3 contains 15 residues. Germline V gene sequence: CDR1 SGHRS, CDR2 YFSETQ. J gave up 4 bases and V 5 bases, and 11 bases lay outside the gene matches. The CDR3 loop reads CASSTSGKFGETQYF. CDR3 bases: TGCGCCAGCAGTACCAGCGGGAAGTTTGGAGAGACCCAGTACTTC.

This clonotype was seen ten or more times. The chain links TRBV19 to TRBJ2-1, with 9 bases that match TRBD2. Germline lookup yields CDR1 LNHDA and CDR2 SQIVND (reference sequence). V was pared by 2 bases and J by 8 bases, with 10 bases of the junction left unmatched. CDR3 size: 16 residues. CDR3 coding DNA: TGTGCCAGTAGTATAAGAGGTAGCGGGAGAGGCGATGAGCAGTTCTTC. It is translated as CASSIRGSGRGDEQFF.

The rearrangement joins TRBV29-1 to TRBJ2-5; tentatively, D is TRBD2 (6 bases). The CDR3 covers 12 residues. CDR1 is SQVTM and CDR2 is ANQGSEA in the germline V gene. V lost 3 bases and J 2 bases, leaving 7 bases between the germline ends. The CDR3: CSVDGGQETQYF. Here the CDR3 DNA reads TGCAGCGTTGACGGGGGTCAAGAGACCCAGTACTTC. Full variable domain (remainder filled in from reference TRBV29-1 and TRBJ2-5): SAVISQKPSRDICQRGTSLTIQCQVDSQVTMMFWYRQQPGQSLTLIATANQGSEATYESGFVIDKFPISRPNLTFSTLTVSNMSPEDSSIYLCSVDGGQETQYFGPGTRLLVL.

The gene calls are TRBV12-3 or TRBV12-4 and TRBJ1-3; TRBD1 aligns across 9 bases. Losses at the gene ends were 1 base for V and 2 bases for J; bases not matched to a gene: 0. The CDR3 totals 15 residues. For the CDR3, the DNA is TGTGCCAGCAGTTTAGGGACAGGGGCTGGAAACACCATATATTTT. It specifies CASSLGTGAGNTIYF.

J is TRBJ2-1 and V is TRBV6-2 or TRBV6-3, with D perhaps given as TRBD1 or TRBD2 (5 bases each). V shed 8 bases and J shed 2 bases, with 10 bases lying between them. The CDR3 is 13 amino acids. In germline, CDR1 is MNHEY, CDR2 SVGEGT. The CDR3 DNA reads TGTGCCAGCGGGGACGGACCCTACAATGAGCAGTTCTTC. Amino acid sequence: CASGDGPYNEQFF.

This chain links TRBV12-3 or TRBV12-4 with TRBJ2-1, with 7 bases matching TRBD2. The CDR3 loop spans 15 amino acids. V shed 6 bases and J 5 bases; nucleotides not matched to a gene: 10. The CDR3 protein is CASSLWAGEDNEQFF. The CDR3 DNA sequence: TGTGCCAGCAGCCTTTGGGCGGGAGAAGACAATGAGCAGTTCTTC.

This clonotype has at least ten counts. The chain combines TRBV24-1 with TRBJ2-5; D not certain. The CDR3 is 13 amino acids. Germline CDR1 and CDR2: KGHDR and SFDVKD. V was shortened by 8 bases and J by 4 bases, with 13 bases between the two germline ends. The CDR3 nucleotides read TGTGCCACCACTCCCCCCAGACCAGAGACCCAGTACTTC. Its protein is CATTPPRPETQYF.

Only a few counts were recorded for this clonotype. The V gene is TRBV7-3, the J gene TRBJ1-1; tentative D call: TRBD1 (6 bases). CDR1 is SGHTA, CDR2 FQGTGA, per germline. Trimming removed 4 bases from V and 8 bases from J, with 14 bases in between. CDR3 size: 13 residues. CDR3 loop: CASSYIPGTEAFF. The CDR3 bases are TGTGCCAGCAGCTACATCCCCGGGACAGAAGCTTTCTTT.

This chain links TRBV6-5 with TRBJ2-5; 8 bases are a match to TRBD2. The CDR3 has 15 residues. V shed 6 bases, J shed 0 bases, and the junction held 6 bases outside the gene matches. The germline gives CDR1 MNHEY, CDR2 SVGAGI. CDR3 residues: CASSRGLADQETQYF. The CDR3 DNA sequence: TGTGCCAGCAGCCGAGGACTAGCCGACCAAGAGACCCAGTACTTC.

In its sample, this clonotype was seen a few times. The chain combines TRBV7-2 with TRBJ2-7; D tentatively reads TRBD1 or TRBD2 (5 bases each). The length of the CDR3 is 15 residues. Trimming pared 5 bases from V and 2 bases from J, leaving 16 bases between. Germline V CDR1 and CDR2: SGHTA, FQGNSA. CDR3: CASSQRLGPPYEQYF. Here the CDR3 DNA reads TGTGCCAGCAGCCAGAGGCTGGGACCGCCCTACGAGCAGTACTTC. The variable domain in full, completed from reference TRBV7-2 and TRBJ2-7, reads GAGVSQSPSNKVTEKGKDVELRCDPISGHTALYWYRQSLGQGLEFLIYFQGNSAPDKSGLPSDRFSAERTGGSVSTLTIQRTQQEDSAVYLCASSQRLGPPYEQYFGPGTRLTVT.

This clonotype turned up a few times. The CDR3 bases are TGTGCCAGCAGCGTCTCACCGGACCTCACAGATACGCAGTATTTT. This codes for CASSVSPDLTDTQYF. The V gene is TRBV9, the J gene TRBJ2-3; D not resolved. The germline V and J ends were trimmed by 2 bases and 2 bases, with 12 bases remaining between them. The CDR3 runs to 15 residues. Germline V CDR1 and CDR2: SGDLS, YYNGEE.

This clonotype was counted at least ten times. The CDR3: CASLGQQNNSPLHF. CDR3 DNA sequence: TGTGCCAGCTTGGGACAGCAAAATAATTCACCCCTCCACTTT. The rearrangement joins TRBV5-6 to TRBJ1-6; 7 bases align to TRBD1. Trimming cost V 7 bases and J 5 bases; bases outside gene matches: 6. The CDR3 has 14 amino acids. CDR1 SGHDT and CDR2 YYEEEE come from the germline V gene.

The CDR3 bases are TGTGCCAGTAGTACAAGACAGGGGGCGGCAAAAGGCTACACCTTC. Amino acid sequence: CASSTRQGAAKGYTF. The chain has TRBV19 and TRBJ1-2, with TRBD1 identical over 10 bases. The V gene's germline CDR1 is LNHDA and CDR2 SQIVND (reference sequence). CDR3 length equals 15 residues. V gave up 4 bases and J gave up 8 bases; unmatched junction bases: 10.

This clonotype was recorded many times. This rearrangement joins TRBV3-1 to TRBJ1-4, with 12 bases aligning to TRBD1. V was pared by 5 bases and J by 2 bases, with 9 bases of the junction left unmatched. The germline V gene has CDR1 LGHDT and CDR2 YNNKEL (reference sequence). The CDR3 consists of 18 residues. CDR3 region: CASSSGTGGMMTNEKLFF. The DNA of the CDR3 is TGTGCCAGCAGCTCAGGGACAGGGGGCATGATGACTAATGAAAAACTGTTTTTT.

This chain connects TRBV11-2 to TRBJ2-5; 7 nucleotides match TRBD2. This CDR3 has 16 amino acids. Trimming took 4 bases from V and 4 from J; bases not matched to a gene: 12. Per the germline V gene, CDR1 is SGHAT and CDR2 is FQNNGV. CDR3 in DNA: TGTGCCAGCAGCTCTGATCTGGTAGCGGGTGGAGAGACCCAGTACTTC. The encoded protein is CASSSDLVAGGETQYF.

The sample holds many counts of this clonotype. V and J are TRBV5-1 and TRBJ2-7, with D perhaps matching TRBD1 or TRBD2 (5 bases each). CDR1 and CDR2 from the germline V gene are SGHRS and YFSETQ. V lost 7 bases, J lost 0 bases, and 8 bases lay in between. This CDR3 region has 12 residues. This chain's CDR3 is CASAGSSYEQYF. Here the CDR3 DNA reads TGCGCCAGCGCAGGGAGCTCCTACGAGCAGTACTTC.

The sample holds many counts of this clonotype. CDR3 DNA sequence: TGTGCCAGCAGCCAGACAGGAGGTGAAGCTTTCTTT. Amino acids: CASSQTGGEAFF. The chain recombines TRBV6-2 or TRBV6-3 with TRBJ1-1, with D perhaps TRBD1 (6 bases). Germline loops: CDR1 MNHEY, CDR2 SVGEGT. V was shortened by 6 bases and J by 7 bases, with 12 bases between the two germline ends. The CDR3 is made up of 12 amino acids.

This clonotype was recorded a few times. V is TRBV20-1 and J is TRBJ2-5, with unresolved D. V was pared by 6 bases and J by 6 bases, with 11 bases between. This CDR3 has 11 residues. Germline-derived CDR1 and CDR2 are DFQATT and SNEGSKA (reference sequence). The CDR3 here is CSADLFKTQYF. The DNA for the CDR3 is TGCAGTGCCGACCTTTTTAAGACCCAGTACTTC.

The V and J genes are TRBV5-5 and TRBJ2-2, with a possible D match to TRBD1 (7 bases). V was trimmed by 5 bases and J by 3 bases, leaving 14 bases between them. The germline V gene has CDR1 SGHKS and CDR2 YYEKEE (reference sequence). The CDR3 covers 15 residues. CDR3 DNA sequence: TGTGCCAGCAGTTTGCCCAGGGGGGACACCGGGGAGCTGTTTTTT. Translation: CASSLPRGDTGELFF.

The table lists this clonotype with a few counts. The V gene is TRBV20-1, the J gene TRBJ1-5, with D possibly being TRBD1 (6 bases). The V and J ends lost 0 bases and 6 bases respectively, with 15 bases between them. This CDR3 comprises 15 residues. Germline V gives CDR1 DFQATT, CDR2 SNEGSKA (reference sequence). CDR3 nucleotides: TGCAGTGCTAGAGAGCTCACAGGGTACAGTCAGCCCCAGCATTTT. As protein: CSARELTGYSQPQHF.

The gene calls are TRBV4-2 and TRBJ2-1; D is unclear. V lost 0 bases and J 10 bases, leaving 10 bases between the germline ends. The CDR3 is 13 residues long. Germline V gene sequence: CDR1 LGHNA, CDR2 YNFKEQ. The CDR3 nucleotides are TGTGCCAGCAGCCAAGATGTTGTCAGGGAGCAGTTCTTC. Amino acid sequence: CASSQDVVREQFF.

This clonotype was detected only a few times. This chain joins TRBV20-1 and TRBJ2-7; D uncertain. CDR1 is DFQATT and CDR2 is SNEGSKA in the germline V gene (reference sequence). The CDR3 loop spans 10 amino acids. The ends were cut back, 6 bases at V and 6 bases at J, with 9 bases in the middle. CDR3 in amino acids: CSATKGEQYF. The CDR3 DNA sequence: TGCAGTGCCACAAAGGGCGAGCAGTACTTC.

At least ten counts were recorded for this clonotype. The chain recombines TRBV4-2 with TRBJ1-4; D remains unclear. V was shortened by 0 bases and J by 0 bases, with 8 bases between the two germline ends. The CDR3 loop spans 16 amino acids. Per germline, CDR1 LGHNA and CDR2 YNFKEQ. This CDR3 reads CASSQDPPTTNEKLFF. CDR3 sequence (DNA): TGTGCCAGCAGCCAAGATCCCCCCACAACTAATGAAAAACTGTTTTTT.

This clonotype is termed medium-sized. V and J are TRBV6-1 and TRBJ1-1; D gene unclear. The CDR3 totals 13 residues. Germline V lookup: CDR1 MNHNS, CDR2 SASEGT. Trimming took 5 bases from V and 1 from J, leaving 8 bases between them. CDR3 DNA: TGTGCCAGCAGTTTCGGGCCGAACACTGAAGCTTTCTTT. Translation gives CASSFGPNTEAFF.

Only a few counts were recorded for this clonotype. The chain couples TRBV5-1 to TRBJ2-7; D tentatively fits TRBD1 or TRBD2 (5 bases each). The CDR3 is made up of 13 amino acids. Trimming cost V 4 bases and J 2 bases, with 10 bases left between them. Germline V gives CDR1 SGHRS, CDR2 YFSETQ. CDR3 region: CASSRDATYEQYF. The CDR3 DNA follows: TGCGCCAGCAGCCGGGACGCAACCTACGAGCAGTACTTC.